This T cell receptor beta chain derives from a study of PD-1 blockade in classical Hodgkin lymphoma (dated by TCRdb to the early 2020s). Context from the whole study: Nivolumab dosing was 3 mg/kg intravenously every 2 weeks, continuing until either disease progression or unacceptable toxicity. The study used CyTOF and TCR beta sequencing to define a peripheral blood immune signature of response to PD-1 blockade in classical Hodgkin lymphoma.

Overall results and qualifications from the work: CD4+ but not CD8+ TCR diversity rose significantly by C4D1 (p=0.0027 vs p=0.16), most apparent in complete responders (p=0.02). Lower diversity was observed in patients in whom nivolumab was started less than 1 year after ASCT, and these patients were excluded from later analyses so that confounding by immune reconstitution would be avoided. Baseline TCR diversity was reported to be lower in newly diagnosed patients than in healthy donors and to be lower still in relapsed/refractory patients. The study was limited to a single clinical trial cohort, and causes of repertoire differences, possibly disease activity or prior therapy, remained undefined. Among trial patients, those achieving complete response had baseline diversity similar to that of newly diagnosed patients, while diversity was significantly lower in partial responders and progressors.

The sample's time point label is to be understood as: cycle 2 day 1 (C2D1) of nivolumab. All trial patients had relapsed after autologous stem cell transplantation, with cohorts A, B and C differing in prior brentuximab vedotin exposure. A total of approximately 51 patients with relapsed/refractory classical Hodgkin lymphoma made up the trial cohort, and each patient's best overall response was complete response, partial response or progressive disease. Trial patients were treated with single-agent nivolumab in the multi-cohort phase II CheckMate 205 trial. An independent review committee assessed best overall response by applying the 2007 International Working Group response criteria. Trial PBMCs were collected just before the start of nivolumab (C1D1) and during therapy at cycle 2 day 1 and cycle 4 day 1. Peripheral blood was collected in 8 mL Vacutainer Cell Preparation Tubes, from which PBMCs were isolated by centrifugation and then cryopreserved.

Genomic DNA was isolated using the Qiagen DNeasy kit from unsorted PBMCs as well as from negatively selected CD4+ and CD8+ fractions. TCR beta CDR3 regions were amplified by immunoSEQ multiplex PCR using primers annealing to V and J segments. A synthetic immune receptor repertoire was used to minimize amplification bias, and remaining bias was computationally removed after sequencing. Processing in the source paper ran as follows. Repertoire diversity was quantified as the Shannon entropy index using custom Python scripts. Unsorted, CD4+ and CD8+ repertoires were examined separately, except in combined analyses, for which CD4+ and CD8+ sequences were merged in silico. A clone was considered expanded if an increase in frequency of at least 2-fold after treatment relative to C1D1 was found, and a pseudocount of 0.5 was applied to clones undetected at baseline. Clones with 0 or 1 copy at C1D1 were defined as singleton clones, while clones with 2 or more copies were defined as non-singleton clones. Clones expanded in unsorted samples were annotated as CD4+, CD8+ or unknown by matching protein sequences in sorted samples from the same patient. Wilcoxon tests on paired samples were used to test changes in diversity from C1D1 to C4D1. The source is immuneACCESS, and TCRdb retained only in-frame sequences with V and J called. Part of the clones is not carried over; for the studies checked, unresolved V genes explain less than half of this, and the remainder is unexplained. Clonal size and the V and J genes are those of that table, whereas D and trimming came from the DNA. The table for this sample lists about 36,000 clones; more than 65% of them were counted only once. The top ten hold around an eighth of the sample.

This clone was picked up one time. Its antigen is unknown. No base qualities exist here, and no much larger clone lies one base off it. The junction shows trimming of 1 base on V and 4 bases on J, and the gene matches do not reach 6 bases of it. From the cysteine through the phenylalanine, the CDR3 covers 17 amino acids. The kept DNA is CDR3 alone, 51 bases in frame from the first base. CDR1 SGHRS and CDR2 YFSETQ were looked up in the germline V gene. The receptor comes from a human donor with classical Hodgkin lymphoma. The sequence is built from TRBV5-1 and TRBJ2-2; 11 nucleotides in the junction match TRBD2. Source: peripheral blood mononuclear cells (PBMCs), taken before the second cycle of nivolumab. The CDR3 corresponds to CASSLWGLAEFTGELFF. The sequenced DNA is TGCGCCAGCAGCTTGTGGGGACTAGCGGAGTTCACCGGGGAGCTGTTTTTT.